What follows are 13 T cell receptor beta chains derived from one specimen sequenced in a study of T cells after yellow fever vaccination. TCRdb reanalysed the 5' RACE reads using MiXCR and keeps one entry per CDR3 protein. The table has about 630,000 distinct CDR3 sequences, roughly an eighth seen once. Sample: PBMCs, taken on the day of the yellow fever booster vaccination. Source of these receptors: a man aged 30 to 39 who received the YFV17D yellow fever vaccine.

The rearrangement uses TRBV9 and TRBJ1-2; 8 nucleotides line up with TRBD1. The CDR3 spans 15 residues. Germline CDR1 reads SGDLS; CDR2 reads YYNGEE. Germline trimming cut 4 bases from V and 4 bases from J; bases unmatched to any gene: 9. CDR3 DNA: TGTGCCAGCAGCATCGCAGGGGGCTTGGGCTATGGCTACACCTTC. This codes for CASSIAGGLGYGYTF.

This chain connects TRBV24-1 to TRBJ2-2, with D unclear. Germline V gene lookup returns CDR1 KGHDR and CDR2 SFDVKD. V dropped 1 base and J dropped 1 base, with 12 bases sitting between them. The CDR3 spans 17 residues. The DNA for the CDR3 is TGTGCCACCAGTGATTTAAAACCCGACTGGAACACCGGGGAGCTGTTTTTT. Protein product: CATSDLKPDWNTGELFF.

The chain carries TRBV5-1 and TRBJ2-2; a weak D match, TRBD2 (5 bases). V was shortened by 7 bases and J by 7 bases, with 14 bases between the two germline ends. The CDR3 contains 13 residues. Germline V gene lookup returns CDR1 SGHRS and CDR2 YFSETQ. This CDR3 is CASRLEAGGELFF. CDR3 nucleotides: TGCGCCAGCCGACTCGAGGCGGGCGGGGAGCTGTTTTTT.

This clonotype occurred a few times. V usage is TRBV6-5 and J usage is TRBJ2-7, with 8 bases aligning to TRBD2. The V gene's germline CDR1 is MNHEY and CDR2 SVGAGI. The V gene end was trimmed by 2 bases and the J gene end by 1 base; junction bases not matched to a gene: 4. This CDR3 is 15 amino acids long. CDR3 nucleotides: TGTGCCAGCAGTTACGTGGTAGCGGGGTCCTACGAGCAGTACTTC. This codes for CASSYVVAGSYEQYF.

This clonotype has more than one count but fewer than ten. CDR3 sequence: CASSFVEGATGVTQYF. Written as DNA, the CDR3 is TGTGCCAGCAGCTTCGTGGAGGGAGCCACGGGAGTGACCCAGTACTTC. The chain couples TRBV7-9 to TRBJ2-5; possibly TRBD2 for D (6 bases). The CDR3 sequence is 16 residues long. V was clipped by 3 bases and J by 7 bases, with 21 bases between them. Germline values: CDR1 SEHNR, CDR2 FQNEAQ (reference sequence).

This rearrangement joins TRBV4-3 to TRBJ2-7, with 7 bases identical to TRBD2. Germline V gene data show CDR1 as LGHNA and CDR2 as YSLEER. CDR3 length equals 15 residues. The J segment lost 3 bases and the V segment lost 0 bases, leaving 5 bases of the junction unmatched. Here the CDR3 DNA reads TGCGCCAGCAGCCAAGATCGGCTAGCGGACTACGAGCAGTACTTC. As protein: CASSQDRLADYEQYF.

The rearrangement joins TRBV21-1 to TRBJ1-1; TRBD1, the table's D call, was not compared with the DNA. TRBV21-1 is noted as a pseudogene. The CDR3 runs to 17 residues. CDR3 sequence (DNA): TGTGCCAGCAGCAACGATGGGACAGGGGACATGAACACTGAAGCTTTCTTT. This sequence encodes CASSNDGTGDMNTEAFF.

This clonotype has at least ten counts. The genes are TRBV7-9 and TRBJ2-3; 8 bases map to TRBD2. V lost 5 bases and J lost 4; bases outside the gene matches: 2. Germline assignment: CDR1 SEHNR and CDR2 FQNEAQ (reference sequence). The CDR3 loop spans 13 amino acids. CDR3: CASSEAGADTQYF. The CDR3, as DNA: TGTGCCAGCAGCGAAGCGGGAGCAGATACGCAGTATTTT.

In this sample, this clonotype turned up a few times. The chain employs TRBV7-4 and TRBJ2-3; D not certain. Trimming took 4 bases from V and 5 from J, leaving 25 bases between them. CDR3 size: 18 residues. From germline, CDR1 is SGHVT and CDR2 SQSDAQ. Here the CDR3 reads CASSSARATPGQKDTQYF. The CDR3 region has the DNA TGTGCCAGCAGCTCCGCTCGCGCCACGCCAGGTCAGAAAGATACGCAGTATTTT.

The J gene is TRBJ2-7, the V gene TRBV9, with 8 bases fitting TRBD1. The germline V gene encodes CDR1 SGDLS and CDR2 YYNGEE. CDR3 size: 14 residues. V dropped 0 bases and J dropped 3; count of bases not matched to a gene: 2. In DNA, the CDR3 is TGTGCCAGCAGCGTAGCCGGGACAGGCTACGAGCAGTACTTC. Protein: CASSVAGTGYEQYF.

The rearrangement links TRBV5-1 to TRBJ2-7, with TRBD1 as a possible D gene (6 bases). The ends were cut back, 5 bases at V and 7 bases at J, with 19 bases in the middle. CDR3 length equals 14 residues. The germline V gene encodes CDR1 SGHRS and CDR2 YFSETQ. For the CDR3, the DNA is TGCGCCAGCAGACGGGACATATCTCCAGGGGAGCAGTACTTC. It is translated as CASRRDISPGEQYF.

The chain carries TRBV20-1 and TRBJ2-5; D gene unclear. Trimming cost V 3 bases and J 1 base, with 9 bases left between them. The CDR3 has 13 residues. CDR1 DFQATT and CDR2 SNEGSKA come from the germline V gene (reference sequence). In DNA form, the CDR3 reads TGCAGTGCTAGTCGAGCGATCCAAGAGACCCAGTACTTC. This gives the protein CSASRAIQETQYF.

The chain couples TRBV5-5 to TRBJ1-1, with 7 nucleotides matching TRBD1. This CDR3 has 15 amino acids. The V and J ends lost 4 bases and 5 bases, in that order; junction bases with no gene match: 11. Per the germline V gene, CDR1 is SGHKS and CDR2 is YYEKEE (reference sequence). The CDR3 DNA follows: TGTGCCAGCAGCGTTTTAGGACAGGCTGGGACTGAAGCTTTCTTT. Encoded protein: CASSVLGQAGTEAFF.